The clone carrying this TCR beta chain was counted a few times. The antigen is unknown. The sample is drawn from a study of T cells in localized non-small cell lung cancer. Study observations and caveats: Longer overall survival was associated with a higher density of T cells in the blood. Adjacent lung was found to contain a median approximately 60 of the top 100 tumor clones.

TCRdb's copy holds only in-frame clones and misses some; the assay was immunoSEQ multiplex PCR. The sample consists of fewer than 90,000 clones, 60% to 85% of them appearing once. The sequencing here drew on PBMCs, taken before any cancer treatment. This receptor was identified in a man aged 35-69 years with stage II squamous cell lung carcinoma.

CDR3 residues: CASSLTGDFSSYEQYF. The CDR3 bases are TGTGCCAGCAGTTTGACAGGGGACTTTAGCTCCTACGAGCAGTACTTC. The V call is TRBV27, the J call TRBJ2-7; 8 bases align to TRBD1. Germline CDR1 and CDR2: MNHEY and SMNVEV (reference sequence). CDR3 length: 16 amino acids. The J segment lost 0 bases and the V segment lost 3 bases, leaving 7 bases of the junction unmatched.